Listed below are T cell receptor beta chains from one sample, sequenced in a study of T cell responses to AZD1222 COVID-19 vaccine. The assay was immunoSEQ multiplex PCR, and TCRdb's table has in-frame clones only and misses some. Here the sample spans 110,000 to 150,000 clones, approximately 83% being singletons. This specimen was peripheral blood, taken on day 0 of AZD1222 vaccination. The receptors here all came from an adult in good health. CDR3s include the opening cysteine and the closing phenylalanine or tryptophan. A D gene is named only where the DNA matches it firmly. Clone size is given for some rows only: seen once, a few or many times, or a class if the clone is expanded.

TRBV28	NA	NA	TRBJ2-5	TGTGCCAGCAGTTCTGGGGGCCGCCAAGAGACCCAGTACTTC	CASSSGGRQETQYF
TRBV30	NA	NA	TRBJ1-3	TGTGCCTGGAGTGTAGAGGCAGGAAACACCATATATTTT	CAWSVEAGNTIYF
TRBV6-6	once	TRBD1	TRBJ1-1	TGTGCCAGCAGTTACCCCGGACAGGGGGTGTCTGAAGCTTTCTTT	CASSYPGQGVSEAFF
TRBV6-5	NA	TRBD2	TRBJ2-3	TGTGCCAGCAGATGGACTAGCGGATTATCGGATACGCAGTATTTT	CASRWTSGLSDTQYF
TRBV7-9	NA	NA	TRBJ1-4	TGTGCCAGCAGCTCCCGGGGGGTCGAGGAAAAACTGTTTTTT	CASSSRGVEEKLFF
TRBV18	NA	TRBD1	TRBJ2-1	TGTGCCAGCACGGGACAGACCTACAATGAGCAGTTCTTC	CASTGQTYNEQFF
TRBV27	NA	TRBD1	TRBJ1-4	TGTGCCAGCAGTAACGACAGGGGGCGCTTAGAAAAACTGTTTTTT	CASSNDRGRLEKLFF
TRBV5-1	NA	NA	TRBJ1-1	TGCGCCAGCAGCTCCCAGGGTAGGGGCCTTAACACTGAAGCTTTCTTT	CASSSQGRGLNTEAFF
TRBV27	NA	NA	TRBJ1-1	TGTGCCAGCAGTTCGGACGTACACACTGAAGCTTTCTTT	CASSSDVHTEAFF
TRBV5-6	NA	TRBD2	TRBJ2-5	TGTGCCAGCAGCTTGGCTAGCGGTCGGGAGACCCAGTACTTC	CASSLASGRETQYF
TRBV15	NA	TRBD1	TRBJ2-7	TGTGCCACCAGCAGAGGGAAGGGACAGCTCTACGAGCAGTACTTC	CATSRGKGQLYEQYF
TRBV19	NA	NA	TRBJ2-7	TGTGCCAGTAGTCCTCGGACATTCTACGAGCAGTACTTC	CASSPRTFYEQYF
TRBV6-5	few	TRBD1	TRBJ1-2	TGTGCCAGCAGGACGACAGGGGATAACTATGGCTACACCTTC	CASRTTGDNYGYTF
TRBV13	NA	TRBD1	TRBJ1-4	TGTGCCAGCAGCTCGACAGGGTACGAAAAACTGTTTTTT	CASSSTGYEKLFF
TRBV19	NA	NA	TRBJ2-3	TGTGCCAGTAGTATCGGCCAGGGGGGGGGAGATACGCAGTATTTT	CASSIGQGGGDTQYF
TRBV7-9	few	NA	TRBJ1-3	TGTGCCAGCAGCTTCTCCGACAAATCGGGAAACACCATATATTTT	CASSFSDKSGNTIYF
TRBV9	NA	NA	TRBJ2-3	TGTGCCAGCAGCGTAGAATCTGGCACAGATACGCAGTATTTT	CASSVESGTDTQYF
TRBV19	NA	TRBD1	TRBJ1-5	TGTGCCAGTAGTCTTGACAGGGGGAATCAGCCCCAGCATTTT	CASSLDRGNQPQHF
TRBV6-6	NA	NA	TRBJ1-1	TGTGCCAGCAGTCCCCCCGGGGCGTTGAACACTGAAGCTTTCTTT	CASSPPGALNTEAFF
TRBV15	NA	NA	TRBJ1-4	TGTGCCACCAGCCCCCCCGGTAATGAAAAACTGTTTTTT	CATSPPGNEKLFF
TRBV3-1/TRBV3-2	NA	TRBD2	TRBJ2-7	TGTGCCAGCAGCCAAGATGGTAGCGGGAGGGCCGAGCAGTACTTC	CASSQDGSGRAEQYF
TRBV29-1	NA	TRBD1	TRBJ2-1	TGCAGCGTTGGGGACAGCAATTACAATGAGCAGTTCTTC	CSVGDSNYNEQFF
TRBV15	NA	TRBD2	TRBJ2-5	TGTGCCACCAGCCATCCGACAGCGGGGGGCCAAGAGACCCAGTACTTC	CATSHPTAGGQETQYF
TRBV18	few	NA	TRBJ1-2	TGTGCCAGCTCACCAGGAGGGGCCCAGGGGCGCTACACCTTC	CASSPGGAQGRYTF
TRBV30	few	NA	TRBJ1-3	TGTGCCTGGGAACCGGGGCCCAGAACCACCATATATTTT	CAWEPGPRTTIYF
TRBV30	NA	TRBD1	TRBJ2-2	TGTGCCTGGGGAACCGGGACAGTGAACACCGGGGAGCTGTTTTTT	CAWGTGTVNTGELFF
TRBV11-3	NA	TRBD1	TRBJ1-3	TGTGCCAGCAGCTTACGTGGGTCTGGGACAGGGGACTCTGGAAACACCATATATTTT	CASSLRGSGTGDSGNTIYF
TRBV18	once	TRBD2	TRBJ2-1	TGTGCCAGCTCAATGAGCGGGGGGTACAATGAGCAGTTCTTC	CASSMSGGYNEQFF
TRBV27	NA	NA	TRBJ1-2	TGTGCCAGCACCCAATGGGGGTCGGGGGGCTACACCTTC	CASTQWGSGGYTF
TRBV21-1	NA	NA	TRBJ1-6	TGTGCCAGCAGCAAAGGGGCTACGGGACGGTGTCCTTTGGCCCTCCACTTT	CASSKGATGRCPLALHF
TRBV27	once	NA	TRBJ1-2	TGTGCCAGCAGTTTAGTACCCCGGTCAGGGAATGGCTACACCTTC	CASSLVPRSGNGYTF
TRBV7-9	NA	TRBD1	TRBJ2-7	TGTGCCAGCAGCTCACTCCGGGACAGAACCTACGAGCAGTACTTC	CASSSLRDRTYEQYF
TRBV5-1	NA	NA	TRBJ2-5	TGCGCCAGCAGCTTGGAGGTCCAGGGAGGGACCCAGTACTTC	CASSLEVQGGTQYF
TRBV28	few	NA	TRBJ1-1	TGTGCCAGCAGCACACCTAGGGGGGGGATCACTGAAGCTTTCTTT	CASSTPRGGITEAFF